This is a list of T cell receptor beta chains from one sample in a study of CD8+ T cells in alopecia areata. The data were produced by immunoSEQ multiplex PCR, yet TCRdb's version contains in-frame clones alone and is incomplete. The sample shows about 76,000 clones, approximately 29% of them seen only once. The specimen comprised CD8+ T cells sorted from blood, sampled at week 4, from a patient treated with tofacitinib. All receptors derive from a human donor with alopecia areata. Each CDR3 is given with its conserved first and last residue. A D gene is named only where the DNA matches it firmly. Size is stated for part of the rows, as once, few or many counts, or as a class when the clone is expanded.

DNA,CDR3,V,D,J,size
TGTGCCAGCAGTTTAACCTCCTCCTACGAGCAGTACTTC,CASSLTSSYEQYF,TRBV28,-,TRBJ2-7,many
TGCAGCGGATCCGGGACAGGGGAAGGAGAGACCCAGTACTTC,CSGSGTGEGETQYF,TRBV29-1,TRBD1,TRBJ2-5,few
TGCAGCGTTGTCCAAGACTACGAGCAGTACTTC,CSVVQDYEQYF,TRBV29-1,-,TRBJ2-7,-
TGCAGCGTTGAAGGGGGTCAGGGGGCGAGGGGAGAGACCCAGTACTTC,CSVEGGQGARGETQYF,TRBV29-1,TRBD1,TRBJ2-5,-
TGTGCCAGTCCCTCGGGGCGGGGTGAGCAGTTCTTC,CASPSGRGEQFF,TRBV30,-,TRBJ2-1,-
TGCAGCGTTGTAGACAGAAGCTCCTACGAGCAGTACTTC,CSVVDRSSYEQYF,TRBV29-1,-,TRBJ2-7,few
TGCGCCAGCAGCCAAAAGGTCGCGGGAGGCCCAGATACGCAGTATTTT,CASSQKVAGGPDTQYF,TRBV4-3,TRBD2,TRBJ2-3,many
TGCAGCGTTGACAGGGGTTACGAGCAGTACTTC,CSVDRGYEQYF,TRBV29-1,-,TRBJ2-7,-
TGTGCCAGCAGTCCCGGGACTAGCGGGAACGATGAGCAGTTCTTC,CASSPGTSGNDEQFF,TRBV2,TRBD2,TRBJ2-1,-
TGTGCCTGGAGTACCCGACTAGCGGGAGGCTATGAGCAGTTCTTC,CAWSTRLAGGYEQFF,TRBV30,TRBD2,TRBJ2-1,few
TGCAGCGTTGAAGAAGGGACAGGGAACGGCTACACCTTC,CSVEEGTGNGYTF,TRBV29-1,TRBD1,TRBJ1-2,-
TGTGCCAGCAGCTTAGGAGGGACAGGGTTATACAATGAGCAGTTCTTC,CASSLGGTGLYNEQFF,TRBV7-8,TRBD1,TRBJ2-1,-
TGCAGCGTTGAAGGGGCCCCCGCCAGCGACTCTGGAAACACCATATATTTT,CSVEGAPASDSGNTIYF,TRBV29-1,-,TRBJ1-3,-
TGTGCCAGCTCACCGACAGGGCCGTACACCGGGGAGCTGTTTTTT,CASSPTGPYTGELFF,TRBV18,TRBD1,TRBJ2-2,-
TGTGCCAGCAGCAAAAGGACTAGCGGGCGGGTCACCCAGTACTTC,CASSKRTSGRVTQYF,TRBV21-1,-,TRBJ2-5,-
TGTGCCAGCAGCCCGGAACCCGACAATGAGCAGTTCTTC,CASSPEPDNEQFF,TRBV9,-,TRBJ2-1,-
TGTGCCAGTAGTTTCGGGGAGAACACTGAAGCTTTCTTT,CASSFGENTEAFF,TRBV19,-,TRBJ1-1,few
TGTGCCAGCAGCTGGGGGACAGGCCCAGAGACCCAGTACTTC,CASSWGTGPETQYF,TRBV5-4,TRBD1,TRBJ2-5,many
TGCAGCGTTGTTACTAGCGGATCCTACGAGCAGTACTTC,CSVVTSGSYEQYF,TRBV29-1,TRBD2,TRBJ2-7,few
TGCAGCGTGGATGGACTAGCGGGAGATGAGCAGTTCTTC,CSVDGLAGDEQFF,TRBV29-1,TRBD2,TRBJ2-1,-
TGCGCCAGCAGCTTGGCCGCGACGGGCGATGAGCAGTTCTTC,CASSLAATGDEQFF,TRBV5-1,-,TRBJ2-1,-
TGTGCCAGCAGCTTAACGCTAAGGCCTCCCCTTGAAGCTTTCTTT,CASSLTLRPPLEAFF,TRBV7-9,-,TRBJ1-1,-
TGCAGCGTCCGGTCCCTTTCGTCTTACACGAGCACAGATACGCAGTATTTT,CSVRSLSSYTSTDTQYF,TRBV29-1,-,TRBJ2-3,-
TGTGCCTGTAGCGACCCGACGATGACGCTCAGAGAGACCCAGTACTTC,CACSDPTMTLRETQYF,TRBV30,-,TRBJ2-5,-
TGTGCCAGCAGCCCTCCCAGGGACAGGACCCAGTACTTC,CASSPPRDRTQYF,TRBV9,TRBD1,TRBJ2-5,-
TGTGCCAGCTCACAGGGACAGGGCCCCCCCTACGAGCAGTACTTC,CASSQGQGPPYEQYF,TRBV18,TRBD1,TRBJ2-7,large
TGCAGCGTGGGGACTAGCGGGAGGGCGGGGTTCTTTCAGTACTTC,CSVGTSGRAGFFQYF,TRBV29-1,TRBD2,TRBJ2-4,-
TGTGCCACCAGCTTAGCTAGCGGAATATCCTACAATGAGCAGTTCTTC,CATSLASGISYNEQFF,TRBV15,TRBD2,TRBJ2-1,many
TGCAGCGTTGCACTAGCGGGAGTTTACAATGAGCAGTTCTTC,CSVALAGVYNEQFF,TRBV29-1,TRBD2,TRBJ2-1,few
TGCAGCGTTGATGGGCGGAACCATGGCTACACCTTC,CSVDGRNHGYTF,TRBV29-1,-,TRBJ1-2,many
TGTGCCACCAGTTTAAGTAGCGGGACCTACGAGCAGTACTTC,CATSLSSGTYEQYF,TRBV27,TRBD2,TRBJ2-7,-
TGTGCCAGCATCGGTCCATCTAGCGGGAGGGCCGCGGGCGAGCAGTACTTC,CASIGPSSGRAAGEQYF,TRBV27,TRBD2,TRBJ2-7,-
TGTGCCAGCAGCCCGGGGCTAGTTAGTGGAGATACGCAGTATTTT,CASSPGLVSGDTQYF,TRBV5-5,-,TRBJ2-3,many
TGTGCCAGCAGTTTAATCCGGCGAGAGCAGTTCTTC,CASSLIRREQFF,TRBV28,-,TRBJ2-1,-
TGCAGCGGTCGAGACGGGAGCTCCTACGAGCAGTACTTC,CSGRDGSSYEQYF,TRBV29-1,-,TRBJ2-7,-
TGTGCCAGCACTTCTTCAAGCGGGGAGCTGTTTTTT,CASTSSSGELFF,TRBV27,-,TRBJ2-2,few
TGTGCCAGCAGCTTGTGGGGTCAGCCCCAGCATTTT,CASSLWGQPQHF,TRBV5-4,-,TRBJ1-5,few
TGTGCCGGGGGACAGGTGGGTTTTAGTGAGCAGTTCTTC,CAGGQVGFSEQFF,TRBV30,TRBD1,TRBJ2-1,-
TGCAGCGTTGAAGTGGTAGGGTACGGCTACACCTTC,CSVEVVGYGYTF,TRBV29-1,-,TRBJ1-2,few
TGTGCCAGCAGGACCGGAACTGGCAGACATAATGAGCAGTTCTTC,CASRTGTGRHNEQFF,TRBV6-5,-,TRBJ2-1,-
TGTGCCAGCAGCTTAGGAATGGGCCAGTCGGAGCTGTTTTTT,CASSLGMGQSELFF,TRBV11-2,-,TRBJ2-2,-